This T cell receptor (beta chain) is from a study of blood T cell repertoires in COVID-19. For the study at large: Spain, Italy and the United States supplied samples that represented acute and convalescent COVID-19. Sample material is recorded as cDNA or gDNA derived from T cells, B-cell-depleted T cells, or PBMCs.

The protocol was immunoSEQ multiplex PCR, while the TCRdb copy is restricted to in-frame clones and leaves out a portion. The data contain roughly 97,000 clones, more than 75% of them singletons. CDR1 and CDR2 (germline): MNHEY, SVGAGI. The CDR3 spans 14 residues. V gave up 6 bases and J gave up 7 bases; unmatched junction bases: 4. The receptor's source is a man aged 55-75 years with acute or convalescent COVID-19. The chain combines TRBV6-5 with TRBJ1-4, with 11 positions matching TRBD1. Sequencing used peripheral blood. Written as DNA, the CDR3 is TGTGCCAGCAGGCGGACAGGGGGCAGTGAAAAACTGTTTTTT. Its protein product is CASRRTGGSEKLFF.